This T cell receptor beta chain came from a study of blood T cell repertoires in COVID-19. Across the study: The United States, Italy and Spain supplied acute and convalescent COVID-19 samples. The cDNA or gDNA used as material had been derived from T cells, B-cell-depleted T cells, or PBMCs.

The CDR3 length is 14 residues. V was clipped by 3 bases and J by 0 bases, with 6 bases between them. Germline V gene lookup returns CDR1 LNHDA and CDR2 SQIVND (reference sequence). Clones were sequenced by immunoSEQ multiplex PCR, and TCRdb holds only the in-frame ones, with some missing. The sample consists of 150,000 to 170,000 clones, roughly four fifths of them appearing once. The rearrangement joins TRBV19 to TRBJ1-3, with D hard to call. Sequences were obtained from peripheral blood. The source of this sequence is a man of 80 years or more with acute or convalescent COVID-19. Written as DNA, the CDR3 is TGTGCCAGTAGTATTGTGAGCTCTGGAAACACCATATATTTT. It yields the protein CASSIVSSGNTIYF.